The 10 T cell receptor beta chains given below trace back to one sample, sequenced in a study of T cells in Graves' hyperthyroidism and ophthalmopathy. RNA transcripts yielded amplified TCR beta CDR3 regions. A set of HTBI primers served as the primers for a first-round RT-PCR of the TCR CDR3. TCRdb ran MiXCR on the multiplex PCR reads and lists one entry per CDR3 protein. This table holds fewer than 800,000 distinct CDR3 sequences, around 17% found once. The sample taken for sequencing was blood. These receptors all stem from a man between 18 and 29 years old with Graves' hyperthyroidism.

This clonotype was observed a few times. The gene calls are TRBV7-2 and TRBJ2-7; 7 positions match TRBD2. V dropped 6 bases and J dropped 0; count of bases not matched to a gene: 8. This CDR3 contains 15 residues. CDR1 and CDR2 from the germline V gene are SGHTA and FQGNSA. DNA of the CDR3: TGTGCCAGCAGGTCTCGAGCGGGGAACTCCTACGAGCAGTACTTC. It translates to CASRSRAGNSYEQYF.

This clonotype was observed at least ten times. The chain combines TRBV20-1 with TRBJ2-1; 9 bases are a match to TRBD2. This CDR3 has 15 residues. V dropped 0 bases and J dropped 8; count of bases not matched to a gene: 8. Looked up from germline, CDR1 is DFQATT and CDR2 is SNEGSKA (reference sequence). CDR3 amino acids: CSAREPSSGMDEQFF. In nucleotides, the CDR3 is TGCAGTGCTAGAGAGCCCTCTAGCGGGATGGATGAGCAGTTCTTC.

This clonotype has more than one count but fewer than ten. This chain connects TRBV12-3 or TRBV12-4 to TRBJ1-5, with no clear D. V lost 1 base and J 3 bases, leaving 13 bases between the germline ends. CDR3 length: 16 residues. In DNA, the CDR3 is TGTGCCAGCAGTTTAGGGACTATTTCCCCCAATCAGCCCCAGCATTTT. This translates into CASSLGTISPNQPQHF.

This clonotype came up many times. This chain uses TRBV12-3 or TRBV12-4 with TRBJ2-7, with D possibly being TRBD1 (6 bases). The V end lost 3 bases, the J end lost 0 bases, and 9 bases lay between the germline ends. The CDR3 sequence is 14 residues long. The CDR3 DNA reads TGTGCCAGCAGTTTGGAGGACAGCTCCTACGAGCAGTACTTC. This encodes CASSLEDSSYEQYF.

V usage is TRBV20-1 and J usage is TRBJ1-1; 7 bases agree with TRBD1. The V segment lost 5 bases and the J segment 1 base; nucleotides outside the gene matches: 7. Looked up from germline, CDR1 is DFQATT and CDR2 is SNEGSKA (reference sequence). The CDR3 totals 14 residues. The CDR3 is CSAPLYRGNTEAFF. Here the CDR3 DNA reads TGCAGTGCTCCTCTCTACAGGGGGAACACTGAAGCTTTCTTT.

At least ten counts were recorded for this clonotype. The CDR3 sequence is CASTSREGKTDTQYF. The CDR3 DNA is TGTGCCAGCACTTCGCGGGAGGGCAAAACAGATACGCAGTATTTT. The chain carries TRBV6-1 and TRBJ2-3; 9 bases map to TRBD2. The CDR3 is 15 amino acids. The J segment lost 3 bases and the V segment lost 7 bases, leaving 8 bases of the junction unmatched. CDR1 and CDR2 (germline): MNHNS, SASEGT.

The chain combines TRBV12-3 or TRBV12-4 with TRBJ2-1; TRBD2 aligns across 8 bases. With V trimmed by 6 bases and J by 5 bases, 9 bases remained unmatched. The CDR3 loop spans 15 amino acids. CDR3 residues: CASRLIAGLDNEQFF. CDR3 nucleotides: TGTGCCAGCAGACTTATAGCGGGGCTAGACAATGAGCAGTTCTTC.

The rearrangement links TRBV7-9 to TRBJ2-1, with TRBD2 identical over 7 bases. The CDR3 is 15 amino acids. J was trimmed by 6 bases and V by 3 bases; bases with no gene match: 8. The germline V gene has CDR1 SEHNR and CDR2 FQNEAQ (reference sequence). The CDR3 coding sequence is TGTGCCAGCAGCTTGGGGGGGGGGGAGGTCAATGAGCAGTTCTTC. Protein sequence: CASSLGGGEVNEQFF.

This clonotype was detected ten times or more. J is TRBJ2-7 and V is TRBV20-1; D may match TRBD1 or TRBD2 (5 bases each). V lost 6 bases, J lost 2 bases, and 17 bases lay in between. CDR1 DFQATT and CDR2 SNEGSKA come from the germline V gene (reference sequence). This CDR3 contains 14 residues. The CDR3 bases are TGCAGTGCGGGAGACAGCCCAATGCCCTACGAGCAGTACTTC. This translates into CSAGDSPMPYEQYF.

This clonotype was counted many times. The rearrangement links TRBV20-1 to TRBJ2-1, with 9 nucleotides matching TRBD2. In germline, CDR1 is DFQATT, CDR2 SNEGSKA (reference sequence). The CDR3 has 14 residues. Trimming removed 1 base from V and 6 bases from J; junction bases left unmatched: 4. The CDR3 DNA is TGCAGTGCTAGAGCGGCTAGCGGGACCAATGAGCAGTTCTTC. It specifies CSARAASGTNEQFF.